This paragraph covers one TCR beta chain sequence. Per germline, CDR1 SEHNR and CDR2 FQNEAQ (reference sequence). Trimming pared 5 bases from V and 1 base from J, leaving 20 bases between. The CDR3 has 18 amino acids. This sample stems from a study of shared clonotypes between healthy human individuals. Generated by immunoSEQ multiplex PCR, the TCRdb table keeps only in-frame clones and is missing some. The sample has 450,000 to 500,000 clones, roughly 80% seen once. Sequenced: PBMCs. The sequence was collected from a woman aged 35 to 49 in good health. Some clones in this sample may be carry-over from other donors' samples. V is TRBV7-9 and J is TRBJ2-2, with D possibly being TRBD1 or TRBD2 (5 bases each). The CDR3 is CASSPNIDGTVNTGELFF. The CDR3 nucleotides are TGTGCCAGCAGCCCCAACATAGATGGGACGGTGAACACCGGGGAGCTGTTTTTT.